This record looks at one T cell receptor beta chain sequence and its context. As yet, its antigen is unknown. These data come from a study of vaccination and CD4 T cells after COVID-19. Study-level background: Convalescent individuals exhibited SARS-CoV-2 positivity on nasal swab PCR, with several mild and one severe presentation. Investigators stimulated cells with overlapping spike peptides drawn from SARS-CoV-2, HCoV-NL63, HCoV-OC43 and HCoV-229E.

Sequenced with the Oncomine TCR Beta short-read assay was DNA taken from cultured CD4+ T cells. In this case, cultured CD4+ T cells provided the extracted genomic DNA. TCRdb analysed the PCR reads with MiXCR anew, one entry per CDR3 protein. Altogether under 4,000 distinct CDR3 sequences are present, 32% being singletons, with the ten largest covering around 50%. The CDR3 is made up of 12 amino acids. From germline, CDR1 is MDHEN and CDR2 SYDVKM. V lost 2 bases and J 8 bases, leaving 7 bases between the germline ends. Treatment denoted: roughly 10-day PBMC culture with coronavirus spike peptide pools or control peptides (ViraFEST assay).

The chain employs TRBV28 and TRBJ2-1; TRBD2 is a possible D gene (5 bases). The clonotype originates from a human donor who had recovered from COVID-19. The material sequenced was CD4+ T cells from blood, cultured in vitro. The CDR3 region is CASSLRGYEQFF. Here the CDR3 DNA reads TGTGCCAGCAGTTTAAGAGGGTATGAGCAGTTCTTC.